This T cell receptor (beta chain) came from a study of CXCR3-negative and CXCR3-positive naive CD8 T cells. Germline-derived CDR1 and CDR2 are SQVTM and ANQGSEA. The CDR3 spans 15 residues. In preparing the TRB cDNA libraries, 5' RACE with UMI labels was used. TCRdb re-called the 5' RACE reads and gives one entry per CDR3 protein, without DNA. This sample lists tens of thousands of distinct CDR3 sequences; its ten largest clones have around 1%. The sequence was obtained from a human donor in good health. Some clones in this sample may be carry-over from other donors' samples. The V gene is TRBV29-1, the J gene TRBJ2-1; TCRdb names TRBD1, which stays unverified in the absence of DNA. Sequences were obtained from naive CXCR3- CD8+ T cells from blood. The subset denotes: CD45RO-CCR7+CD27+CD95- naive CD8+ T cells lacking CXCR3 (TNR3-). The CDR3 here is CSVEQPQYSFNEQFF.